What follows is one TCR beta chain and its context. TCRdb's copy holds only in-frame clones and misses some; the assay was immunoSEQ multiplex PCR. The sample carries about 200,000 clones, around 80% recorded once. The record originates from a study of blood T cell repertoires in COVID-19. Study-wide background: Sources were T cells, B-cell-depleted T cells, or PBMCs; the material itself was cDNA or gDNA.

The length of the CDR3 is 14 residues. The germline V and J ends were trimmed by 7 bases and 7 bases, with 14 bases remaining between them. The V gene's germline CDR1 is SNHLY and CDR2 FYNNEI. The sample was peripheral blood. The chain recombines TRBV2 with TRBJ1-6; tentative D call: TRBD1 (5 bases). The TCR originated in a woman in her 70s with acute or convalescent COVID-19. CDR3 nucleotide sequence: TGTGCCAGCAATATGGGGCTAGGGAATTCACCCCTCCACTTT. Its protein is CASNMGLGNSPLHF.